This is a list of T cell receptor beta chains from one sample in a study of tumor-infiltrating lymphocytes in primary liver carcinoma. In TCRdb, the multiplex PCR reads were re-called with MiXCR into one record per CDR3 protein. The sample has approximately 100,000 distinct CDR3 sequences, around two thirds seen once; the top ten hold about 12%. The sample consisted of liver tumor tissue from sampling region 2. These receptors were obtained from a woman aged 55 to 70 with primary liver carcinoma and hepatitis B virus infection. Each CDR3 is given with its conserved first and last residue. The D gene is left open where the match is weak. Clone size appears in some rows only: once, few, many, or a class for an expanded clone.

v_call	j_call	d_call	clone_size	cdr3_aa	cdr3_nt
TRBV7-9	TRBJ2-2	TRBD2	few	CASSIWGGNTGELFF	TGTGCCAGCTCCATCTGGGGGGGGAACACCGGGGAGCTGTTTTTT
TRBV11-2	TRBJ2-5	.	medium-sized	CASSLAGEGETQYF	TGTGCCAGCAGCTTAGCAGGGGAGGGAGAGACCCAGTACTTC
TRBV20-1	TRBJ2-2	.	.	CTARETSRGTGELFF	TGCACTGCTAGGGAGACCTCCAGAGGGACCGGGGAGCTGTTTTTT
TRBV5-6	TRBJ2-2	TRBD2	.	CGNSFGLAGAGGELFF	TGTGGCAACAGCTTCGGACTAGCGGGAGCCGGCGGGGAGCTGTTTTTT
TRBV11-2	TRBJ1-1	.	few	CACSPGFLMNTEAIF	TGTGCCTGCAGCCCCGGGTTCTTAATGAACACTGAAGCTATCTTT
TRBV6-6	TRBJ1-5	.	.	CASSYSRAENPPQHF	TGCGCCAGCAGTTACTCGAGGGCGGAGAATCCGCCCCAGCATTTT
TRBV12-3/TRBV12-4	TRBJ2-2	TRBD1	many	CASSSRDRGWTGELFF	TGTGCCAGCAGTTCCCGGGACAGGGGATGGACCGGGGAGCTGTTTTTT
TRBV6-1	TRBJ2-3	.	.	CASRYSPQNTQYF	TGTGCCAGCAGGTACAGTCCACAGAATACGCAGTATTTT
TRBV5-4	TRBJ2-3	TRBD2	many	CASSSGTSGRTDTQYF	TGTGCCAGCAGCTCCGGGACTAGCGGACGCACAGATACGCAGTATTTT
TRBV6-2/TRBV6-3	TRBJ2-5	.	.	CASLRGRAAETHYF	TGTGCCAGCCTCAGGGGGAGGGCCGCGGAGACCCACTACTTC
TRBV7-9	TRBJ2-7	TRBD2	.	CASSSRTRPYGQYF	TGTGCCAGCAGCTCCCGGACTAGACCCTACGGGCAGTACTTT
TRBV5-1	TRBJ2-2	.	few	CVSSLTNTGELFF	TGCGTCAGCAGCCTCACGAACACCGGGGAGCTGTTTTTT
TRBV5-1	TRBJ2-5	.	.	CTRSLEGNGETQYF	TGCACCAGAAGCCTGGAAGGGAACGGGGAGACCCAGTACTTC
TRBV11-3	TRBJ2-3	.	.	CASSRWVRGEDSTDTQYF	TGTGCCAGCAGCCGTTGGGTAAGGGGAGAGGATAGCACAGATACGCAGTATTTT
TRBV11-2	TRBJ2-1	TRBD2	once	CVSSLGLVAGGPNELFF	TGTGTCAGCAGCTTAGGTCTGGTAGCGGGAGGGCCTAATGAGCTGTTCTTC
TRBV5-6	TRBJ2-2	.	.	CANRLFGRATGELFF	TGTGCCAACCGCTTGTTCGGGAGAGCCACCGGGGAGCTGTTTTTT
TRBV28	TRBJ1-1	.	.	CARTRSGQNTEAFF	TGTGCCAGGACTCGGTCTGGACAGAACACTGAAGCTTTCTTT
TRBV29-1	TRBJ2-1	TRBD2	many	CSVERASGSSYNEQFF	TGCAGCGTTGAACGGGCTAGCGGGAGCTCCTACAATGAGCAGTTCTTC